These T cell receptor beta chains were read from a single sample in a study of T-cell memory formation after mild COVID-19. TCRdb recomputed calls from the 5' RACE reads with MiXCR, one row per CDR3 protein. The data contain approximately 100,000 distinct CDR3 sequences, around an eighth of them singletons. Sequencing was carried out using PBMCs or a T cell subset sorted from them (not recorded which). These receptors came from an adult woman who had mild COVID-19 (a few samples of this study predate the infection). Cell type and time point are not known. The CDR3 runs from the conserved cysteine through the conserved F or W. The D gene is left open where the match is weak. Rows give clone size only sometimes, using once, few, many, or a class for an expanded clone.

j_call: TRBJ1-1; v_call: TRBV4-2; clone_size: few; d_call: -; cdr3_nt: TGTGCCAGCAGCTCACCGCCCGGGACGGCCTCTGAAGCTTTCTTT; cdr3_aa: CASSSPPGTASEAFF
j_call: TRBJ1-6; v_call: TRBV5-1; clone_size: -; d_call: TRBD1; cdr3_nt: TGCGCCAGCAGCCCGGGACAGGCGAGCTATAATTCACCCCTCCACTTT; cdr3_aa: CASSPGQASYNSPLHF
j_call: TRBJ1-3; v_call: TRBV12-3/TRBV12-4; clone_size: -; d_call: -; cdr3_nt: TGTGCCAGCGACCGGTTGCCCGCGGGGCCCTCTGGAAACACCATATATTTT; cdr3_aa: CASDRLPAGPSGNTIYF
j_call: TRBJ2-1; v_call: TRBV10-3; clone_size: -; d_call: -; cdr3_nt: TGTGCCATCAGTGACGAGTGGGGGCATGAGCAGTTCTTC; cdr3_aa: CAISDEWGHEQFF
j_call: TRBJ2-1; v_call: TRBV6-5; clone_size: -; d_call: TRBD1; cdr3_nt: TGTGCCAGCAGTTACCCGGGACAGGGGGGCTACAATGAGCAGTTCTTC; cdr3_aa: CASSYPGQGGYNEQFF
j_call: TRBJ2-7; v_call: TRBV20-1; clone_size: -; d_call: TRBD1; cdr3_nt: TGCAGTGCTAGAGATGGGGACAGGGAGATCCACGAGCAGTACTTC; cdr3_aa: CSARDGDREIHEQYF
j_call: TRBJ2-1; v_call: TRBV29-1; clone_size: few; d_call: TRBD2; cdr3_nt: TGCAGCGCGGCCCAACTGACTAGCTATGAGCAGTTCTTC; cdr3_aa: CSAAQLTSYEQFF
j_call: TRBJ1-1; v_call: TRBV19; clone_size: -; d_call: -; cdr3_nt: TGTGCCAGTAGACAGCCAGGCGCTACTGAAGCTTTCTTT; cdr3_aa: CASRQPGATEAFF
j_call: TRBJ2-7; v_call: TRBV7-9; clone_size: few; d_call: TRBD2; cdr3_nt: TGTGCCAGCAGCCCCCACTCCGGCAGCGGGAGAGAGTACTTC; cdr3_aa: CASSPHSGSGREYF
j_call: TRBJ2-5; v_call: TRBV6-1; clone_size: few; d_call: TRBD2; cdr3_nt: TGTGCCAGCACCGGCAGGGGCGAAACTAGCGGGAGGGGACAGACCCAGTACTTC; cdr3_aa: CASTGRGETSGRGQTQYF
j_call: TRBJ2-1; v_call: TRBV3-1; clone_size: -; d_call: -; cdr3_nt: TGTGCCAGCAGCCAAGATTACGTCGGAGAGCAGTTCTTC; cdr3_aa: CASSQDYVGEQFF
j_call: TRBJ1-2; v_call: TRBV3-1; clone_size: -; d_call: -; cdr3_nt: TGTGCCAGCAGCCAAGTATCACCAAGGGGCTATGGCTACACCTTC; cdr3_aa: CASSQVSPRGYGYTF
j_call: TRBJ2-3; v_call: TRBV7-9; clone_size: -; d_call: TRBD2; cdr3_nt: TGTGCCAGCAGCTTGAGCGGGGGCGAAGTCACAGATACGCAGTATTTT; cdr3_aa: CASSLSGGEVTDTQYF
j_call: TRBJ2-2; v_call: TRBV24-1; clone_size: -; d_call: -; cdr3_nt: TGTGCCACCAGTGTACAGGGGAACACCGGGGAGCTGTTTTTT; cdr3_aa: CATSVQGNTGELFF
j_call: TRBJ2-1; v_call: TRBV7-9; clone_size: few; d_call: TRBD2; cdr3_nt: TGTGCCAGCAGCTTACTAGCGGGAGGCAATGAGCAGTTCTTC; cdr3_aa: CASSLLAGGNEQFF
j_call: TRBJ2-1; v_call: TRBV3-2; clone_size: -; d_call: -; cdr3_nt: TGTGCCAGCAGCCAAGGCAGGGTGTCTGGAAGTGAGCAGTTCTTC; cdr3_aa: CASSQGRVSGSEQFF
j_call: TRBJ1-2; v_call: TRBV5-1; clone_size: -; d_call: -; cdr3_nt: TGCGCCAGCAGCTTGGGTCAGGCCCCCAACACCTTC; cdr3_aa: CASSLGQAPNTF
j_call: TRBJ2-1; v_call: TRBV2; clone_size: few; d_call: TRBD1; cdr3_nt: TGTGCCAGCAGTGGCCGACAGGGACACAATGAGCAGTTCTTC; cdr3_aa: CASSGRQGHNEQFF
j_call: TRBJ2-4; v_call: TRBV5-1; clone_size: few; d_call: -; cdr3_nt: TGCGCCAGCAGCTTTATGGGGGCCGCCGGCAAAAACATTCAGTACTTC; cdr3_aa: CASSFMGAAGKNIQYF
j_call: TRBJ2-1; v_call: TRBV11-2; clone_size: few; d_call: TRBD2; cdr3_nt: TGTGCCAGCAGATTAGACCCGGGGGGTAACCGTAATGAGCAGTTCTTC; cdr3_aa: CASRLDPGGNRNEQFF
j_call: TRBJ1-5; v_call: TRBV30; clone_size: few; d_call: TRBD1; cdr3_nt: TGTGCCTGGAGTGTAGGACAGGGGGATCAGCCCCAGCATTTT; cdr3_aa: CAWSVGQGDQPQHF
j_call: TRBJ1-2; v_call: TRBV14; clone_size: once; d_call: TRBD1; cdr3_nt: TGTGCCAGCAGCCAAGATTTGAGAATGGGACAGTATTATCGGGATGGCTACACCTTC; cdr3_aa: CASSQDLRMGQYYRDGYTF
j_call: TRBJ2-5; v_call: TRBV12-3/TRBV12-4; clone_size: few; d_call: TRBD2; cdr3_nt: TGTGCCAGCAGCCCAGGACTAGCGGGGGGGCGAGTCGAGACCCAGTACTTC; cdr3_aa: CASSPGLAGGRVETQYF
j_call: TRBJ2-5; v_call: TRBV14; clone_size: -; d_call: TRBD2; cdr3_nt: TGTGCCAGCAGCCTAGGACTAGCGGGGGGGCTGCAAGAGACCCAGTACTTC; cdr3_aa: CASSLGLAGGLQETQYF
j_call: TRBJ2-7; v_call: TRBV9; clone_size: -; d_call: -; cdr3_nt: TGTGCCAGCAGCGTAGCTTTCACGGACGAGCAGTACTTC; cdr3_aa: CASSVAFTDEQYF
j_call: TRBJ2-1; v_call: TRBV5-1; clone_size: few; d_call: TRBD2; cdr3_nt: TGCGCCAGCAGCCCCTTTACTAGCGGGGGGGCCGATGAGCAGTTCTTC; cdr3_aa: CASSPFTSGGADEQFF
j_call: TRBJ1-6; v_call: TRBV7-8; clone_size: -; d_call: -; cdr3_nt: TGTGCCAGCAGCCCCGGACGGGGCAATTCACCCCTCCACTTT; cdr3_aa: CASSPGRGNSPLHF
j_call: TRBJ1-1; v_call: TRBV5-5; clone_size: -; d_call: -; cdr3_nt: TGTGCCAGCAGCCCTGGGGGGGGGTATGGCACTGAAGCTTTCTTT; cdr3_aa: CASSPGGGYGTEAFF
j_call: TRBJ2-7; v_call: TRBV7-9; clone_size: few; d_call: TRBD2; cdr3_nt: TGTGCCAGCAGCCTGAGCGGGAGGCCGGGGGAGCAGTACTTC; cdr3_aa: CASSLSGRPGEQYF
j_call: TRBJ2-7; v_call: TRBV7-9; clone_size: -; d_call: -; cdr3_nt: TGTGCCAGCAGCTTAGTACAGGGTCGGTACGAGCAGTACTTC; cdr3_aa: CASSLVQGRYEQYF
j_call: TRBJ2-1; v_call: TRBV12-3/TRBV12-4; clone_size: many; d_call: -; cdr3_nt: TGTGCCAGCAGTCTCCTAGCTGATGAGCAGTTCTTC; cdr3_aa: CASSLLADEQFF
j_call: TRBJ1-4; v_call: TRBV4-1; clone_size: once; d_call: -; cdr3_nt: TGCGCCAGCAGCCAAGACAGGGCTGAAAAACTGTTTTTT; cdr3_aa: CASSQDRAEKLFF
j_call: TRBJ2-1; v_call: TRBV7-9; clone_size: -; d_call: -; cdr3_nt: TGTGCCAGCAGCTTACTAGTGGCTGAGCAGTTCTTC; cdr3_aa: CASSLLVAEQFF